These 8 T cell receptor beta chains originate from one sample sequenced in a study of blood T cell repertoires in COVID-19. Assay used: immunoSEQ multiplex PCR; TCRdb lists only in-frame clones, some missing. The sample has over 400,000 clones; about 88% are singletons. The sequencing sample was made of PBMCs or T cells enriched from blood (not recorded which). The receptors originated from a woman in her fifties or sixties who had recovered from COVID-19.

The rearrangement links TRBV19 to TRBJ2-2; 7 nucleotides agree with TRBD2. V lost 6 bases to trimming and J lost 7 bases; unmatched junction nucleotides: 11. There are 15 residues in the CDR3. The germline gives CDR1 LNHDA, CDR2 SQIVND (reference sequence). For the CDR3, the DNA is TGTGCCAGTAGGGGGCTGGCGGGGGTCGGCGGGGAGCTGTTTTTT. This encodes CASRGLAGVGGELFF.

This clone was counted only a few times. The rearrangement uses TRBV7-2 and TRBJ2-7; TRBD2 matches at 8 bases. V was clipped by 5 bases and J by 2 bases; unmatched bases: 8. CDR1 and CDR2 from the germline V gene are SGHTA and FQGNSA. The CDR3 totals 15 residues. The DNA of the CDR3 is TGTGCCAGCAGCACCCTACGGGGGGGCGCCTACGAGCAGTACTTC. Its protein product is CASSTLRGGAYEQYF.

V usage is TRBV24-1 and J usage is TRBJ2-5; maybe TRBD1 (5 bases). Per germline, CDR1 KGHDR and CDR2 SFDVKD. This CDR3 spans 14 amino acids. V was clipped by 4 bases and J by 4 bases, with 12 bases between them. CDR3 loop: CATSDRRQRETQYF. The DNA of the CDR3 is TGTGCCACCAGTGACAGGAGACAGAGAGAGACCCAGTACTTC.

This clone was observed a single time. The genes are TRBV9 and TRBJ1-4, with a weak D call TRBD1 (6 bases). Germline CDR1 SGDLS, CDR2 YYNGEE. The V gene lost 3 bases and the J gene lost 2 bases, with 17 bases spanning the gap. The CDR3 covers 17 residues. CDR3 amino acids: CASSAMTDRRTNEKLFF. Written as DNA, the CDR3 is TGTGCCAGCAGCGCGATGACGGACAGACGGACTAATGAAAAACTGTTTTTT.

V usage is TRBV12-3 or TRBV12-4 and J usage is TRBJ1-1; D gene unclear. V lost 6 bases and J 1 base, leaving 9 bases between the germline ends. The CDR3 sequence is 13 residues long. CDR3 protein: CASSPIGNTEAFF. The CDR3 nucleotides are TGTGCCAGCAGCCCGATCGGGAACACTGAAGCTTTCTTT.

V and J are TRBV19 and TRBJ1-1; D is unresolved. Trimming cost V 5 bases and J 1 base, with 14 bases left between them. In germline, CDR1 is LNHDA, CDR2 SQIVND (reference sequence). This CDR3 is built from 15 residues. Here the CDR3 reads CASSLSSAGNTEAFF. The CDR3 bases are TGTGCCAGTAGTCTATCGTCCGCGGGGAACACTGAAGCTTTCTTT.

This chain uses TRBV28 with TRBJ1-1; 8 positions agree with TRBD1. V lost 3 bases, J lost 1 base, and 10 bases stayed unmatched. CDR1 and CDR2 from the germline V gene are MDHEN and SYDVKM. The CDR3 runs 17 residues. In DNA form, the CDR3 reads TGTGCCAGCAGTTTGGCGGACAGGGCATTTGAGAACACTGAAGCTTTCTTT. This codes for CASSLADRAFENTEAFF.

CDR3 in DNA: TGCGCCAGCAGCTTGGGGGGGACAGCGGCAGATACGCAGTATTTT. It is translated as CASSLGGTAADTQYF. The chain is built from TRBV5-1 and TRBJ2-3, with TRBD1 matching over 7 bases. CDR1 and CDR2 from the germline V gene are SGHRS and YFSETQ. J gave up 4 bases and V 0 bases, and 5 bases lay outside the gene matches. The CDR3 loop spans 15 amino acids.